Each of the 25 T cell receptor beta chains below was sequenced from the same sample in a study of cytomegalovirus exposure and HLA in healthy donors. PCR employed 60 Vbeta and 13 Jbeta primers. Some clones are missing from TCRdb's copy, which holds only in-frame ones; the method was immunoSEQ multiplex PCR. This sample contains 100,000 to 150,000 clones. The sequenced sample consisted of PBMCs. These receptor sequences come from a man between 18 and 29 years old in good health and CMV-seronegative.

The chain links TRBV10-3 to TRBJ2-5; 8 positions agree with TRBD2. The CDR3 is 16 amino acids. Germline CDR1 reads ENHRY; CDR2 reads SYGVKD. V lost 4 bases and J lost 4; bases outside the gene matches: 11. As DNA, the CDR3 is TGTGCCATCAGTGGTACGGGAGGGCCAAACGGAGAGACCCAGTACTTC. Translated: CAISGTGGPNGETQYF.

Comment on this clone: The final CDR3 position lacks the conserved phenylalanine or tryptophan, pointing to a likely read error. The chain is built from TRBV30 and TRBJ1-2; possibly TRBD1 for D (5 bases). This CDR3 has 14 amino acids. Trimming shortened V by 0 bases and J by 2 bases, and 10 bases separated the two germline ends. The germline gives CDR1 GTSNPN, CDR2 SVGIG (reference sequence). The CDR3 spells CAWSVQGGNYGYTL. The CDR3 nucleotides read TGTGCCTGGAGTGTGCAGGGCGGCAACTATGGCTACACCCTC.

The V call is TRBV18, the J call TRBJ2-1; TRBD1 matches at 7 bases. CDR3 size: 18 residues. Germline lookup yields CDR1 KGHSH and CDR2 LQKENI. The ends lost 2 bases at V and 2 bases at J; junction bases unmatched: 12. The CDR3 region has the DNA TGTGCCAGCTCACCAATCATCGTAGCCGGGACAGCCTACAATGAGCAGTTCTTC. Its protein is CASSPIIVAGTAYNEQFF.

The chain joins TRBV6-1 to TRBJ1-1, with D possibly being TRBD1 (5 bases). Trimming removed 1 base from V and 0 bases from J, with 12 bases in between. This CDR3 has 16 residues. Germline V gives CDR1 MNHNS, CDR2 SASEGT. Here the CDR3 DNA reads TGTGCCAGCAGTGAAGACAGGTGGGGCCTGAACACTGAAGCTTTCTTT. Its protein is CASSEDRWGLNTEAFF.

CDR3 amino acids: CASSFHRSTNEKLFF. CDR3 bases: TGCGCCAGCAGCTTCCACAGGTCAACTAATGAAAAACTGTTTTTT. The rearrangement links TRBV5-1 to TRBJ1-4, with D possibly matching TRBD1 (5 bases). Germline V gene lookup returns CDR1 SGHRS and CDR2 YFSETQ. This CDR3 is built from 15 residues. The V end lost 2 bases, the J end lost 0 bases, and 8 bases lay between the germline ends. Combining the CDR3 with reference TRBV5-1 and TRBJ1-4 gives the whole variable domain KAGVTQTPRYLIKTRGQQVTLSCSPISGHRSVSWYQQTPGQGLQFLFEYFSETQRNKGNFPGRFSGRQFSNSRSEMNVSTLELGDSALYLCASSFHRSTNEKLFFGSGTQLSVL.

The chain uses TRBV9 and TRBJ2-3; D might be TRBD2 (7 bases). Trimming shortened V by 1 base and J by 2 bases, and 14 bases separated the two germline ends. The CDR3 length is 16 residues. In germline, CDR1 is SGDLS, CDR2 YYNGEE. In DNA, the CDR3 is TGTGCCAGCAGCGTAACAGGGCGGGGGAACACAGATACGCAGTATTTT. Translated: CASSVTGRGNTDTQYF.

The rearrangement uses TRBV28 and TRBJ1-5; D may be TRBD1 (6 bases). The CDR3 loop spans 16 amino acids. V shed 6 bases and J shed 5 bases, with 20 bases lying between them. Looked up from germline, CDR1 is MDHEN and CDR2 is SYDVKM. The chain's CDR3 is CASSRYRTDIYQPQHF. CDR3 coding DNA: TGTGCCAGCAGCCGTTATCGGACAGACATCTATCAGCCCCAGCATTTT.

J is TRBJ2-6 and V is TRBV6-6; a weak D match, TRBD1 (6 bases). The CDR3 is 16 residues long. Germline CDR1 and CDR2: MNHNY and SVGAGI (reference sequence). The germline V and J ends were trimmed by 5 bases and 2 bases, with 13 bases remaining between them. The CDR3 reads CASSPSQGTGANVLTF. In DNA form, the CDR3 reads TGTGCCAGCAGTCCCTCCCAGGGGACTGGGGCCAACGTCCTGACTTTC.

This chain connects TRBV2 to TRBJ2-1; TRBD1 agrees at 7 bases. The CDR3 is made up of 15 amino acids. Germline loops: CDR1 SNHLY, CDR2 FYNNEI. The V and J ends lost 4 bases and 6 bases, in that order; junction bases with no gene match: 9. The chain's CDR3 is CASSGTSNRGNEQFF. CDR3 bases: TGTGCCAGCAGTGGAACCTCAAACAGGGGCAATGAGCAGTTCTTC.

The chain is built from TRBV9 and TRBJ2-5; D is perhaps TRBD2 (6 bases). Germline CDR1 is SGDLS and CDR2 is YYNGEE. V dropped 4 bases and J dropped 5 bases, with 18 bases sitting between them. CDR3 size: 15 residues. The CDR3 DNA reads TGTGCCAGCAGCCTAACCGGTCTCGGAGGGGAGACCCAGTACTTC. This encodes CASSLTGLGGETQYF.

V and J are TRBV6-5 and TRBJ1-2, with D perhaps TRBD1 (6 bases). The germline V gene encodes CDR1 MNHEY and CDR2 SVGAGI. This CDR3 is built from 14 residues. V was shortened by 0 bases and J by 6 bases, with 11 bases between the two germline ends. This chain's CDR3 is CASSYSSRGHGYTF. The CDR3 nucleotides read TGTGCCAGCAGTTACTCATCCAGGGGCCATGGCTACACCTTC.

The rearrangement links TRBV7-8 to TRBJ2-7; the D gene is possibly TRBD1 (6 bases). The CDR3 totals 15 residues. Germline V lookup: CDR1 SGHVS, CDR2 FQNEAQ. V was clipped by 5 bases and J by 5 bases, with 19 bases between them. The CDR3 nucleotides read TGTGCCAGCAGCCGAAAGCTGGACAGATGGGACGAGCAGTACTTC. This sequence encodes CASSRKLDRWDEQYF. The full variable domain, completed using reference TRBV7-8 and TRBJ2-7, is GAGVSQSPRYKVAKRGQDVALRCDPISGHVSLFWYQQALGQGPEFLTYFQNEAQLDKSGLPSDRFFAERPEGSVSTLKIQRTQQEDSAVYLCASSRKLDRWDEQYFGPGTRLTVT.

V and J are TRBV19 and TRBJ1-1; tentative D call: TRBD1 (6 bases). From germline, CDR1 is LNHDA and CDR2 SQIVND (reference sequence). The CDR3 sequence is 15 residues long. Deletions cut 3 bases from V and 0 bases from J, with 11 bases between. The CDR3 sequence is CASSMEQGLNTEAFF. The CDR3 coding sequence is TGTGCCAGTAGTATGGAACAGGGTCTGAACACTGAAGCTTTCTTT.

The chain uses TRBV6-5 and TRBJ1-1; 8 bases match TRBD1. Per the germline V gene, CDR1 is MNHEY and CDR2 is SVGAGI. There are 13 residues in the CDR3. With V trimmed by 5 bases and J by 4 bases, 3 bases remained unmatched. The CDR3 bases are TGTGCCAGCAGTAGGACAGGGACCACTGAAGCTTTCTTT. This gives the protein CASSRTGTTEAFF.

The chain combines TRBV19 with TRBJ1-1; TRBD1 agrees at 8 bases. CDR1 LNHDA and CDR2 SQIVND come from the germline V gene (reference sequence). CDR3 length: 14 residues. V was clipped by 6 bases and J by 0 bases; unmatched bases: 3. The CDR3 region is CASRSGGMNTEAFF. The CDR3 DNA sequence: TGTGCCAGTAGGTCAGGGGGCATGAACACTGAAGCTTTCTTT.

The rearrangement uses TRBV29-1 and TRBJ2-2, with D possibly being TRBD2 (6 bases). The CDR3 loop spans 15 amino acids. With 5 bases removed from V and 2 bases from J, the gap between germline ends came to 15 bases. The germline V gene encodes CDR1 SQVTM and CDR2 ANQGSEA. The CDR3 DNA follows: TGCAGCGTTCTCGGGGCGGGGAAAAACACCGGGGAGCTGTTTTTT. Amino acid sequence: CSVLGAGKNTGELFF.

The chain is built from TRBV6-4 and TRBJ1-6; D ambiguous. Germline V gene sequence: CDR1 MRHNA, CDR2 SNTAGT. V was trimmed by 0 bases and J by 10 bases, leaving 10 bases between them. The CDR3 consists of 14 residues. CDR3: CASSDSNRGSPLHF. The CDR3 DNA sequence: TGTGCCAGCAGTGACTCTAACAGAGGGTCACCCCTCCACTTT.

This sequence joins TRBV7-3 and TRBJ1-5, with 7 bases matching TRBD1. J gave up 5 bases and V 5 bases, and 3 bases lay outside the gene matches. The CDR3 sequence is 13 residues long. Germline V lookup: CDR1 SGHTA, CDR2 FQGTGA. The CDR3 sequence: CASSVDRDQPQHF. CDR3 sequence (DNA): TGTGCCAGCAGCGTTGACAGGGATCAGCCCCAGCATTTT.

The chain employs TRBV4-3 and TRBJ2-2; D unresolved. The CDR3 spans 15 residues. V shed 0 bases and J shed 2 bases, with 7 bases lying between them. Per germline, CDR1 LGHNA and CDR2 YSLEER. The CDR3 nucleotides read TGCGCCAGCAGCCAAGATGCCGGTAACACCGGGGAGCTGTTTTTT. Translating gives CASSQDAGNTGELFF.

The rearrangement joins TRBV9 to TRBJ2-1; perhaps TRBD1 as D (5 bases). With 2 bases removed from V and 9 bases from J, the gap between germline ends came to 12 bases. Germline V lookup: CDR1 SGDLS, CDR2 YYNGEE. The CDR3 consists of 13 residues. The CDR3 spells CASSVGTRGEQFF. The CDR3 nucleotides read TGTGCCAGCAGCGTCGGCACAAGGGGTGAGCAGTTCTTC.

The chain is built from TRBV19 and TRBJ2-3, with a tentative D call TRBD2 (6 bases). The length of the CDR3 is 17 residues. V shed 1 base and J shed 0 bases, with 14 bases lying between them. Germline V CDR1 and CDR2: LNHDA, SQIVND (reference sequence). The CDR3 sequence: CASSIGAAGASTDTQYF. CDR3 bases: TGTGCCAGTAGTATAGGTGCAGCGGGCGCGAGCACAGATACGCAGTATTTT.

The chain has TRBV9 and TRBJ2-7; tentatively, D is TRBD2 (7 bases). The CDR3 length is 16 residues. Trimming left V 0 bases short and J 2 bases short, with 15 bases between. Germline CDR1 SGDLS, CDR2 YYNGEE. The CDR3 is CASSVGGGRSTYEQYF. The CDR3 DNA is TGTGCCAGCAGCGTAGGGGGGGGCAGGTCCACCTACGAGCAGTACTTC.

The J gene is TRBJ2-2, the V gene TRBV5-4; 10 positions match TRBD2. V shed 0 bases and J 6 bases; nucleotides not matched to a gene: 5. The CDR3 loop spans 16 amino acids. Germline CDR1 reads SGHNT; CDR2 reads YYREEE (reference sequence). CDR3 sequence: CASSLASSGRPGELFF. CDR3 DNA: TGTGCCAGCAGCTTGGCGTCTAGCGGGAGACCCGGGGAGCTGTTTTTT.

The rearrangement links TRBV19 to TRBJ1-6, with TRBD1 as a possible D gene (6 bases). In germline, CDR1 is LNHDA, CDR2 SQIVND (reference sequence). CDR3 length: 14 amino acids. V shed 7 bases and J shed 2 bases, with 9 bases lying between them. As DNA, the CDR3 is TGTGCCAGTACCAGGGGACCCTATAATTCACCCCTCCACTTT. Amino acid sequence: CASTRGPYNSPLHF.

The chain combines TRBV9 with TRBJ2-2; possible D gene TRBD1, 6 bases. CDR1 is SGDLS, CDR2 YYNGEE, per germline. CDR3 length equals 15 residues. V lost 2 bases, J lost 4 bases, and 12 bases lay in between. CDR3 in amino acids: CASSVTGPSTGELFF. The CDR3 region has the DNA TGTGCCAGCAGCGTTACAGGGCCGAGCACCGGGGAGCTGTTTTTT.